This TCR beta chain originates from a study of monozygotic twins with inflammatory bowel disease (dated by TCRdb to between 2018 and 2021). For context, the study as a whole: A total of approximately 30 monozygotic twin pairs were included in the full study, comprising nine German pairs (four IBD-concordant, five IBD-discordant) and 19 IBD-discordant Danish pairs. The search for disease-associated traits relied mainly on comparing IBD patients with their genetically identical healthy co-twins within discordant pairs. Each individual had, on average, about 151 000 unique TCRalpha sequences and 181 000 unique TCRbeta sequences available for analysis. Study-wide conclusions, independent of this receptor: The analysis was unable to tell different T cell subtypes apart. Repertoire similarity did not differ between concordant and discordant twins, possibly due to limited statistical power. Background noise and inter-individual variability may have been introduced into the repertoires by the differing immunosuppressive treatments among patients. The results gave no support for a single strong signal or clonotype linked to IBD. IBD patients shared fewer clonotypes with other individuals than healthy twins did, most markedly in patients showing signs of disease activity. Measured by the inverse Simpson index, TCRbeta repertoire diversity was lower in IBD patients than in their healthy co-twins.

CDR1 SGDLS and CDR2 YYNGEE were looked up in the germline V gene. Including cysteine and phenylalanine, the CDR3 has 13 amino acids. A DNA sequence was not provided. Concerning this clonotype: It lacks a known antigen.

Library creation used 5' RACE. The input for every TCR library was around 3,800 ng of total RNA. For each sample, cDNA synthesis was carried out in eight separate reactions using SMARTScribe reverse transcriptase. During cDNA synthesis, unique molecular identifiers containing a 6-nucleotide sample barcode were introduced by template switching. TCRalpha and TCRbeta cDNA was amplified by two nested PCRs of approximately 16 and 10 cycles, with bead purification after each PCR. Before amplification, the cDNA was both treated with uracil DNA-glycosylase and purified with the QIAquick PCR purification kit. The second PCR added Illumina TruSeq-compatible adapters along with sample-specific barcodes. Library quality and concentration were assessed using TapeStation and Qubit, and 5 ng of each library was pooled. The pooled libraries were sequenced with 2 x 100 bp reads and custom sequencing primers on an Illumina HiSeq2500 single-index Rapid Run. The paper's processing steps were these. MiGEC version 1.2.6 was used for UMI-based consensus assembly, which corrected PCR and sequencing errors. V(D)J alignment, clonotype assembly and CDR3 extraction were performed with MiXCR version 2.1.1. Gene usage, clonotype sharing and MAIT/NKT TCR abundance were normalised by analysing the top 1000, 10 000 and 20 000 clonotypes per sample. After downsampling to 27 000 UMIs, diversity was calculated as the inverse Simpson index using the vegan R package. Paired Mann-Whitney U tests were applied to discordant twin pairs, and Benjamini-Hochberg correction was used for multiple testing. TCRdb reprocessed the reads and lists each CDR3 protein sequence as a single entry, with no DNA. These V and J calls derive from TCRdb rather than the authors' analysis. This sample's table carries approximately 420,000 distinct CDR3 sequences. The ten largest clonotypes hold 2% to 2.5% of the sample.

From each donor, a roughly 2.3 ml peripheral blood sample was collected into PAXgene tubes and stored at -80 degrees C. Without any T cell sorting, total RNA was extracted from whole blood using the PAXgene blood miRNA kit on an automated QIAcube. Peripheral blood from monozygotic twin pairs, either concordant or discordant for inflammatory bowel disease, underwent deep TCRalpha and TCRbeta repertoire profiling that used unique molecular barcoding. Smoking habits were recorded for all twin pairs, and each individual was classified as a current, former or never smoker. The sequenced sample was blood. The V and J segments used are TRBV9 and TRBJ2-7. This receptor was obtained from a human donor with ulcerative colitis or Crohn's disease, or a healthy co-twin of an affected twin (not recorded which). The CDR3 region: CASSEAPDYEQYF.